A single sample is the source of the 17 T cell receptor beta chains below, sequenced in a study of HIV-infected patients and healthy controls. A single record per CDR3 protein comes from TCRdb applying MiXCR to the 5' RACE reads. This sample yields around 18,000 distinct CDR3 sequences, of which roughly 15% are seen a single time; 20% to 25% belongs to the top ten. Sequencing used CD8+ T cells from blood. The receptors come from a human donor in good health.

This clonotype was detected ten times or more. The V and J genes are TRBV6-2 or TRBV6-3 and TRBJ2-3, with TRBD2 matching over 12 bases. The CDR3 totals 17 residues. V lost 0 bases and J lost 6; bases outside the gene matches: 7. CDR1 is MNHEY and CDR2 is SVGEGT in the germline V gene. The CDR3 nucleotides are TGTGCCAGCAGTTACTCGAAACTAGCGGGGGGTTCGGATACGCAGTATTTT. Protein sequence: CASSYSKLAGGSDTQYF.

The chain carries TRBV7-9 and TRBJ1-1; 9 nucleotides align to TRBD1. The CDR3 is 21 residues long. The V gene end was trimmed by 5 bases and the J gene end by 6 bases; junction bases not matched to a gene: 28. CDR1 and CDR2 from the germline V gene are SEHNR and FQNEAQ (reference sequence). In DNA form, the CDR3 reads TGTGCCAGCAGCCCCCCTAAGGGTTGGGACAGGGAAATTTTAGGGGTACCTGAAGCTTTCTTT. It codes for CASSPPKGWDREILGVPEAFF.

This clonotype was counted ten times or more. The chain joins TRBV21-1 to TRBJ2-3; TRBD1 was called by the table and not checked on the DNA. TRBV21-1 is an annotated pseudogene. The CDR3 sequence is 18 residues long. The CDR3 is CASSTWSGAGKLTDTQYF. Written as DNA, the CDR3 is TGTGCCAGCAGTACCTGGTCGGGGGCGGGGAAGCTCACAGATACGCAGTATTTT.

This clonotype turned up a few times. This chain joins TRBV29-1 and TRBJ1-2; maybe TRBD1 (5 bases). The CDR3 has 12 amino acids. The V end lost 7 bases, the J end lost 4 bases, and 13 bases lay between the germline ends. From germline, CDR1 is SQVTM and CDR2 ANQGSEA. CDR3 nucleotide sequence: TGCAGCGCCGAATCGGACACCTATGGCTACACCTTC. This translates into CSAESDTYGYTF.

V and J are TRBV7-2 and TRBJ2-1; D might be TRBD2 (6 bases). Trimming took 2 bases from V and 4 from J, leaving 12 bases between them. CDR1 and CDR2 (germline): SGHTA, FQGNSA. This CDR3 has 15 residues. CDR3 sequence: CASSLSGGYYNEQFF. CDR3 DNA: TGTGCCAGCAGCTTATCCGGGGGATATTACAATGAGCAGTTCTTC.

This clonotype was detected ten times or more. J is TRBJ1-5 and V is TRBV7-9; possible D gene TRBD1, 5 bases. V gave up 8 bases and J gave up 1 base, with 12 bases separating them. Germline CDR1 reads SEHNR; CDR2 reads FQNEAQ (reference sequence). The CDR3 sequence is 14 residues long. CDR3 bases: TGTGCCAGCGGGGGGGACGCAAGCAATCAGCCCCAGCATTTT. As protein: CASGGDASNQPQHF.

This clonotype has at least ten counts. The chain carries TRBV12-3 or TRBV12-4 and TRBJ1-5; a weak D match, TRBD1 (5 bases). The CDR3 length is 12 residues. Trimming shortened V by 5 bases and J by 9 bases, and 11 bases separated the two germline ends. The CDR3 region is CASSEQERPQHF. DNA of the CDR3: TGTGCCAGCAGTGAACAGGAACGGCCCCAGCATTTT.

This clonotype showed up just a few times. CDR3 DNA: TGCGCCAGCAGCCAAGACGGTGGGGCATACAATGAGCAGTTCTTC. Protein: CASSQDGGAYNEQFF. The chain joins TRBV4-1 to TRBJ2-1; a possible D gene is TRBD1 (5 bases). The CDR3 has 15 amino acids. V gave up 0 bases and J gave up 4 bases, with 10 bases separating them. Germline loops: CDR1 MGHRA, CDR2 YSYEKL.

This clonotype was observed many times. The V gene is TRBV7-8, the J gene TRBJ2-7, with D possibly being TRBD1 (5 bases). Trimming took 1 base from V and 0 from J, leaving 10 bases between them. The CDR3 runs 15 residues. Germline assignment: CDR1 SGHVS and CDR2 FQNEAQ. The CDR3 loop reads CASSLGGPASYEQYF. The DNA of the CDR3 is TGTGCCAGCAGCTTAGGGGGCCCGGCCTCCTACGAGCAGTACTTC.

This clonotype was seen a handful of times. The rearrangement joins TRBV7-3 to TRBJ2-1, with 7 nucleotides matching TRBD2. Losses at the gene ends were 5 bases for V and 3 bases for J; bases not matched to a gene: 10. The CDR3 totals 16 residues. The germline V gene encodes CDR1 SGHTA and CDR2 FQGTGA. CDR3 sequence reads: CASSPPQAGLYNEQFF. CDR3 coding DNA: TGTGCCAGCAGCCCCCCCCAAGCGGGACTCTACAATGAGCAGTTCTTC.

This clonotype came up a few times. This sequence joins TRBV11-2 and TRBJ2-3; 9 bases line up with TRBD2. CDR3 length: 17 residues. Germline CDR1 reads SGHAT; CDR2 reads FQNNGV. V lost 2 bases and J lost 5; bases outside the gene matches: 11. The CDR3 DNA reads TGTGCCAGCAGCTTATTGTCCGCGGGAGGGATTATAGATACGCAGTATTTT. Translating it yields CASSLLSAGGIIDTQYF.

The CDR3 sequence is CASSPQTTVNEQFF. In DNA, the CDR3 is TGTGCCAGCAGCCCCCAGACCACGGTGAATGAGCAGTTCTTC. The chain recombines TRBV4-2 with TRBJ2-1; D is undetermined. Germline CDR1 is LGHNA and CDR2 is YNFKEQ. The germline V and J ends were trimmed by 4 bases and 7 bases, with 14 bases remaining between them. The CDR3 covers 14 residues.

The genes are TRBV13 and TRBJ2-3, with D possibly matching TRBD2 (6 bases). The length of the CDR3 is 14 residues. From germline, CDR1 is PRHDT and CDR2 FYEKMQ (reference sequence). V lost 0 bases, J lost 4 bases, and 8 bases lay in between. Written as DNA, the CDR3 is TGTGCCAGCAGCTTAGGGGAGGGGTCAGATACGCAGTATTTT. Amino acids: CASSLGEGSDTQYF.

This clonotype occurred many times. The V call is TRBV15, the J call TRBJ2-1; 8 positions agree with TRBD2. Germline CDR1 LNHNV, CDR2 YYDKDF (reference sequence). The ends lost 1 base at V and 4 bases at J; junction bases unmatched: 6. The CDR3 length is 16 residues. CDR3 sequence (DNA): TGTGCCACCAGCAGAGGAAGAGCGGGGGTTTACAATGAGCAGTTCTTC. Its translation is CATSRGRAGVYNEQFF.

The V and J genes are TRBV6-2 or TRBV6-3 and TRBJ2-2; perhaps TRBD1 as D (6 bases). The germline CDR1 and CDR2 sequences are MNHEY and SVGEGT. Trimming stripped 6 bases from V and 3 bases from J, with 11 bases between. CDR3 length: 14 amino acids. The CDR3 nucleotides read TGTGCCAGCAGCCGGGACACCGACACCGGGGAGCTGTTTTTT. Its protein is CASSRDTDTGELFF.

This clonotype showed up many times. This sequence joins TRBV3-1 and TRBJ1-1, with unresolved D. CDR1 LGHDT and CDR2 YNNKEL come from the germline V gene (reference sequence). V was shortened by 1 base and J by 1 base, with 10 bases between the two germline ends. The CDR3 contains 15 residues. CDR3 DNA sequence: TGTGCCAGCAGCCAAGCCCCGGACGGGAACACTGAAGCTTTCTTT. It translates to CASSQAPDGNTEAFF.

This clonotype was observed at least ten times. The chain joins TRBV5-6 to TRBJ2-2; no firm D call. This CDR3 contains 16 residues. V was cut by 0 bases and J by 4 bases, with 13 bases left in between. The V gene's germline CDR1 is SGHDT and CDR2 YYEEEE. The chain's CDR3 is CASSLGTGTATGELFF. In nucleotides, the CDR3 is TGTGCCAGCAGCTTGGGTACCGGTACGGCCACCGGGGAGCTGTTTTTT.